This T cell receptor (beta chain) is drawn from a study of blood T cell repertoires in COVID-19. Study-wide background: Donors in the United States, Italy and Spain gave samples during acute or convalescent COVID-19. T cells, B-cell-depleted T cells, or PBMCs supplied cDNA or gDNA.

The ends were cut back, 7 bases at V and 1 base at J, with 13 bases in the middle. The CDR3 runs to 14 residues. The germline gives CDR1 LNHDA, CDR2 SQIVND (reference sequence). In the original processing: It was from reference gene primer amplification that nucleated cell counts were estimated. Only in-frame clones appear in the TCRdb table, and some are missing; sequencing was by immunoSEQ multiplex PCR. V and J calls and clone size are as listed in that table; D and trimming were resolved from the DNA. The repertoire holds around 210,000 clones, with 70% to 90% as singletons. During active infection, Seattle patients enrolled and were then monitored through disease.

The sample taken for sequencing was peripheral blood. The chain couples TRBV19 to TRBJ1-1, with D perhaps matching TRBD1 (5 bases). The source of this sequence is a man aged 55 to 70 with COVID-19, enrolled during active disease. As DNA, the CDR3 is TGTGCCAGTACTCCGGGAGACAGGAACACTGAAGCTTTCTTT. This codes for CASTPGDRNTEAFF.